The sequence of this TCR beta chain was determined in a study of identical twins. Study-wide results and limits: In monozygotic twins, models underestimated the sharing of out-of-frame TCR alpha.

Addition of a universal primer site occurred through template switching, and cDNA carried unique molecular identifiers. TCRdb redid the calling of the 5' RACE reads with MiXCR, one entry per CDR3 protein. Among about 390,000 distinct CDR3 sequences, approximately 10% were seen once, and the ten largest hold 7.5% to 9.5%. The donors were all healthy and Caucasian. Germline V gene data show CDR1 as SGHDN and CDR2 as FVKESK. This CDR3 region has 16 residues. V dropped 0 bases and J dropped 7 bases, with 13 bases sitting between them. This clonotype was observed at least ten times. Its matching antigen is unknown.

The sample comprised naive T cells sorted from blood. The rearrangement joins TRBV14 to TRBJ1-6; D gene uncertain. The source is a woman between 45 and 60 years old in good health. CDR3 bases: TGTGCCAGCAGCCAAGAAATAAGTCTGAGAAATTCACCCCTCCACTTT. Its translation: CASSQEISLRNSPLHF.